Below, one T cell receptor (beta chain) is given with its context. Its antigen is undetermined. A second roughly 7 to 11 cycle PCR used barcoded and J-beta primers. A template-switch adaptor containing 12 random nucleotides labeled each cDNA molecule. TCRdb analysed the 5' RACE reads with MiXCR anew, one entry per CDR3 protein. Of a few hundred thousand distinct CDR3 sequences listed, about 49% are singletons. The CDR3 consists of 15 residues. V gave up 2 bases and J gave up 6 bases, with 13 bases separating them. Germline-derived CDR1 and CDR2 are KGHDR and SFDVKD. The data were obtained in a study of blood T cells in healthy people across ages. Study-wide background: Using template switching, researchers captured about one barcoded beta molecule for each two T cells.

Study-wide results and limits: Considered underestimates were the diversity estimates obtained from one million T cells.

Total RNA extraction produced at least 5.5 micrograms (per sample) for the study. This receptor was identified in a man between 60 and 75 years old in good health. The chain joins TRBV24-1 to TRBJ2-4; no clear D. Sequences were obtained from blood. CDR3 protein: CATSDSKDPGNIQYF. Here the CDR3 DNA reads TGTGCCACCAGTGATTCCAAGGATCCTGGAAACATTCAGTACTTC.